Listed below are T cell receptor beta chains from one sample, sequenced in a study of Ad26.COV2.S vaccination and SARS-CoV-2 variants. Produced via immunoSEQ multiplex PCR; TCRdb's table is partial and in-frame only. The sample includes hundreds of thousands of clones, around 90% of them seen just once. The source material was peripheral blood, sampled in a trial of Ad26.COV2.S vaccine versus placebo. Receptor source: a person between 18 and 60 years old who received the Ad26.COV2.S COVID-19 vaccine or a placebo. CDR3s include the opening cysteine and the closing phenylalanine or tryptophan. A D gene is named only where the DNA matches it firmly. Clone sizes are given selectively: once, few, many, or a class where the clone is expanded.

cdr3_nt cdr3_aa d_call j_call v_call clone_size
TGTGCCAGCAGCCGAGACAGGCCTAACTATGGCTACACCTTC CASSRDRPNYGYTF NA TRBJ1-2 TRBV3-1/TRBV3-2 NA
TGTGCCTGGAGTGTGGAGAATCAGCCCCAGCATTTT CAWSVENQPQHF NA TRBJ1-5 TRBV30 NA
TGTGCCAGCAGCAACGTTGGAGGGCAAGAGACCCAGTACTTC CASSNVGGQETQYF NA TRBJ2-5 TRBV6-5 NA
TGTGCCAGCAGGCGGTCCCCGGGACAGGGGCTAGAGACCCAGTACTTC CASRRSPGQGLETQYF TRBD1 TRBJ2-5 TRBV27 NA
TGTGCCAGCAGACATCAGGGTAGGGCGAGCAATCAGCCCCAGCATTTT CASRHQGRASNQPQHF NA TRBJ1-5 TRBV28 NA
TGTGCCAGCAGCGAATTAATGAACACTGAAGCTTTCTTT CASSELMNTEAFF NA TRBJ1-1 TRBV5-6 NA
TGTGCCAGTGGGAACACTGAAGCTTTCTTT CASGNTEAFF NA TRBJ1-1 TRBV19 NA
TGTGCCAGCAGTGAAAGGGGACAGGGTTCCACTGAAGCTTTCTTT CASSERGQGSTEAFF TRBD1 TRBJ1-1 TRBV2 NA
TGCAGCGGAACTACGGGAGAGTACGGCGAGCAGTACTTC CSGTTGEYGEQYF NA TRBJ2-7 TRBV29-1 NA
TGTGCCAGCTCACCTTTACCGACTCAGGGGGAAGCTTTCTTT CASSPLPTQGEAFF NA TRBJ1-1 TRBV18 NA
TGCGCCAGCAGCGCGCCACAGGGGAAATCACCCCTCCACTTT CASSAPQGKSPLHF TRBD1 TRBJ1-6 TRBV5-1 NA
TGCAGTGCTAGGGTTAACTACGAGCAGTACTTC CSARVNYEQYF NA TRBJ2-7 TRBV20-1 NA
TGTGCCAGCAGTGATTACAGGACTACTAACTATGGCTACACCTTC CASSDYRTTNYGYTF NA TRBJ1-2 TRBV6-2/TRBV6-3 NA
TGTGCCAGCAGCCTTCTAGGGGGAAACACCGGGGAGCTGTTTTTT CASSLLGGNTGELFF NA TRBJ2-2 TRBV7-3 NA
TGTGCCAGTAGTATAGATCGGGTGATGAACACTGAAGCTTTCTTT CASSIDRVMNTEAFF NA TRBJ1-1 TRBV19 NA
TGCGCCAGCTCAGGGGGCGCTGGGAACACTGAAGCTTTCTTT CASSGGAGNTEAFF TRBD1 TRBJ1-1 TRBV5-1 NA
TGTGCCAGCAGCCCCCGAACCACTATTCACTATGGCTACACCTTC CASSPRTTIHYGYTF NA TRBJ1-2 TRBV7-2 NA
TGTGCCAGCAGCTTAAGGGGTCATACTGAAGCTTTCTTT CASSLRGHTEAFF NA TRBJ1-1 TRBV7-3 NA
TGTGCCATCAGGGCGGGACAGGCCAGTCAGCCCCAGCATTTT CAIRAGQASQPQHF TRBD1 TRBJ1-5 TRBV10-3 NA
TGCGCCAGCAGTCGACAAGCCTTTAGCGGGGGGGCCGGGGAGCTGTTTTTT CASSRQAFSGGAGELFF TRBD2 TRBJ2-2 TRBV4-3 few
TGTGCCAGCAGCTTAGGCCGGGGTCCCTCCTATAATTCACCCCTCCACTTT CASSLGRGPSYNSPLHF NA TRBJ1-6 TRBV7-9 few
TGCGCCAGCAGCTTAGACCCTTTCTACGAGCAGTACTTC CASSLDPFYEQYF NA TRBJ2-7 TRBV5-1 NA
TGTGCCAGCAGCTTGGTCGGCCAAGAGACCCAGTACTTC CASSLVGQETQYF NA TRBJ2-5 TRBV5-5 NA
TGCAGCGTTGTAAAGGGCCGCTCCTACGAGCAGTACTTC CSVVKGRSYEQYF NA TRBJ2-7 TRBV29-1 NA
TGCGCCAGCACCCCCGGCAACACTGAAGCTTTCTTT CASTPGNTEAFF NA TRBJ1-1 TRBV5-1 NA
TGTGCCAGCAGGCCCACCGGGACTAGCGGGACCGGGGAGCTGTTTTTT CASRPTGTSGTGELFF TRBD2 TRBJ2-2 TRBV7-3 NA
TGTGCCAGCAGACCAACGAACACCGGGGAGCTGTTTTTT CASRPTNTGELFF NA TRBJ2-2 TRBV6-6 NA
TGTGCCAGCAGCTTCTGGGGGACTAGCGGGGCGGGGGACGCAGATACGCAGTATTTT CASSFWGTSGAGDADTQYF TRBD2 TRBJ2-3 TRBV5-4 NA
TGTGCCAGCAGCCCGGGCGGGGATGAGCAGTTCTTC CASSPGGDEQFF NA TRBJ2-1 TRBV28 NA
TGTGCCACCAGCAGAGATATACTCACAGGCGGTTTATATGGCTACACCTTC CATSRDILTGGLYGYTF NA TRBJ1-2 TRBV15 NA
TGTGCCAGCAGTTACCACTTTAGTGAGAAACTGTTTTTT CASSYHFSEKLFF NA TRBJ1-4 TRBV6-5 NA
TGTGCCAGCAGCTCTCCTAGCGGGACGGCCTCAAGCACAGATACGCAGTATTTT CASSSPSGTASSTDTQYF TRBD2 TRBJ2-3 TRBV5-4 NA
TGTGCCAGCAGTTCGTCCACCGTGAACACTGAAGCTTTCTTT CASSSSTVNTEAFF NA TRBJ1-1 TRBV6-6 NA
TGTGCCAGCAGCTTAGGGGGAGGTCCTAGGACAGATACGCAGTATTTT CASSLGGGPRTDTQYF NA TRBJ2-3 TRBV7-2 NA
TGTGCCAGCAGTCTCAACTCTGGGGCCAACGTCCTGACTTTC CASSLNSGANVLTF NA TRBJ2-6 TRBV27 NA
TGTGCCAGCAGTTATGGAGGGACTAACTATGGCTACACCTTC CASSYGGTNYGYTF NA TRBJ1-2 TRBV6-2/TRBV6-3 once
TGCGCCAGCAGCCAAGAAGGCTTTCGCTATGGCTACACCTTC CASSQEGFRYGYTF NA TRBJ1-2 TRBV4-1 NA
TGTGCCAGCAGCCAACGCTCAGGGCGAGCTTTCTTT CASSQRSGRAFF NA TRBJ1-1 TRBV3-1/TRBV3-2 NA
TGTGCCAGCAGTTTCCCGGACAGGTTAAATGGGTATGGCTACACCTTC CASSFPDRLNGYGYTF TRBD1 TRBJ1-2 TRBV6-6 once
TGTGCCAGCAGCTCCCCCGCTAGACCCTACGAGCAGTACTTC CASSSPARPYEQYF NA TRBJ2-7 TRBV7-9 few
TGTGCCAGTAGTATAAAAAGACATTCACCCCTCCACTTT CASSIKRHSPLHF NA TRBJ1-6 TRBV19 NA
TGTGCCAGCGTACCGCGGCGGGGGGTAAGCACTGAAGCTTTCTTT CASVPRRGVSTEAFF NA TRBJ1-1 TRBV27 NA
TGTGCCAGCTCACGCAACACGGGGTACGAGCAGTACTTC CASSRNTGYEQYF NA TRBJ2-7 TRBV18 NA
TGTGCCAGCAGTTACCCACGACTAGCGGGAGGGCGGCAGGCGAACACCGGGGAGCTGTTTTTT CASSYPRLAGGRQANTGELFF TRBD2 TRBJ2-2 TRBV6-2/TRBV6-3 NA
TGTGCCAGTAGTCAGACAGGGGCACCCTACGAGCAGTACTTC CASSQTGAPYEQYF TRBD1 TRBJ2-7 TRBV19 once
TGTGCCAGTACGCCACAGGGGCGGAGTAAGACCCAGTACTTC CASTPQGRSKTQYF TRBD1 TRBJ2-5 TRBV6-5 NA
TGTGCCAGCAGCGGACACAATTATGGGCCCGGGGAGCTGTTTTTT CASSGHNYGPGELFF NA TRBJ2-2 TRBV2 NA
TGCAGCGTTGTAGACTTGGATGGCTACACCTTC CSVVDLDGYTF NA TRBJ1-2 TRBV29-1 NA
TGTGCCAGCAGCTTGGCTACAGGGGCTGGGGCCAACGTCCTGACTTTC CASSLATGAGANVLTF TRBD1 TRBJ2-6 TRBV7-9 NA
TGTGCCAGCAGGGAAAGGGACAGGGCGGATAAAAAACTGTTTTTT CASRERDRADKKLFF TRBD1 TRBJ1-4 TRBV13 NA
TGTGCCAGCAGCTTAGCCAGGGAAGAGACCCAGTACTTC CASSLAREETQYF NA TRBJ2-5 TRBV7-3 NA
TGTGCCAGCAGCCCGCAGACAGGGGCAAATGAGCAGTTCTTC CASSPQTGANEQFF TRBD1 TRBJ2-1 TRBV7-3 NA
TGTGCCAGCAGCCAAGATGGAGCCCCTTACTACGAGCAGTACTTC CASSQDGAPYYEQYF NA TRBJ2-7 TRBV4-2 NA